Below, 29 T cell receptor beta chains from the same sample are listed, as sequenced in a study of technical replicates of blood from a handful of donors. Produced via immunoSEQ multiplex PCR; TCRdb's table is partial and in-frame only. This table holds about 80,000 clones, 90% to 95% found once. Sequencing used T cells isolated from PBMCs. The receptors were gathered from a human donor in good health.

The V and J genes are TRBV6-1 and TRBJ2-3, with D maybe TRBD2 (6 bases). The CDR3 has 14 residues. The V and J ends lost 5 bases and 1 base respectively, with 10 bases between them. The germline gives CDR1 MNHNS, CDR2 SASEGT. The CDR3 bases are TGTGCCAGCAGTCTCCAGCGGGGCACAGATACGCAGTATTTT. Translated, it gives CASSLQRGTDTQYF.

The chain carries TRBV7-9 and TRBJ2-5; 10 bases fit TRBD1. The trim removed 0 bases at V and 4 bases at J, leaving 2 bases unmatched. Per the germline V gene, CDR1 is SEHNR and CDR2 is FQNEAQ (reference sequence). CDR3 length: 15 residues. For the CDR3, the DNA is TGTGCCAGCAGCTTAGCGACAGGGGGCGCAGAGACCCAGTACTTC. This codes for CASSLATGGAETQYF.

This clone was detected only a few times. The chain links TRBV5-4 to TRBJ2-6; no definite D call. The CDR3 has 14 residues. Trimming took 1 base from V and 2 from J, leaving 4 bases between them. Germline CDR1 and CDR2: SGHNT and YYREEE (reference sequence). CDR3 coding DNA: TGTGCCAGCAGCTTGAGAGCTGGGGCCAACGTCCTGACTTTC. It translates to CASSLRAGANVLTF.

CDR3 residues: CASFSGTVAYEQYF. The CDR3 DNA sequence: TGTGCCAGCTTTTCCGGGACAGTAGCCTACGAGCAGTACTTC. The chain joins TRBV28 to TRBJ2-7, with TRBD1 matching over 7 bases. J gave up 2 bases and V 8 bases, and 9 bases lay outside the gene matches. Germline V gene lookup returns CDR1 MDHEN and CDR2 SYDVKM. The CDR3 sequence is 14 residues long.

For this clone: A read error may account for a junction end that differs from germline. The genes are TRBV20-1 and TRBJ1-2; tentative D call: TRBD1 (5 bases). CDR3 length equals 10 residues. Germline V gives CDR1 DFQATT, CDR2 SNEGSKA (reference sequence). CDR3 bases: TGTGCCGTCAGGGACTATGGCTACACCTTC. This sequence encodes CAVRDYGYTF.

CDR3 region: CASRDRGLGNTIYF. CDR3 DNA: TGTGCCAGCAGGGACAGGGGGCTTGGAAACACCATATATTTT. The chain joins TRBV6-6 to TRBJ1-3, with TRBD1 matching 11 bases. J lost 3 bases, V lost 6 bases, and 1 base had no gene match. Germline lookup yields CDR1 MNHNY and CDR2 SVGAGI (reference sequence). The CDR3 loop spans 14 amino acids.

CDR3 sequence (DNA): TGTGCCAGCAGGGACCTACTAGCGGGAATTCATTCTAAGCAGTTCTTC. Its protein product is CASRDLLAGIHSKQFF. V is TRBV2 and J is TRBJ2-1; 10 bases align to TRBD2. The length of the CDR3 is 16 residues. Per the germline V gene, CDR1 is SNHLY and CDR2 is FYNNEI. Losses at the gene ends were 6 bases for V and 11 bases for J; bases not matched to a gene: 16.

The chain joins TRBV25-1 to TRBJ2-5; D perhaps matches TRBD2 (6 bases). Germline V gene data show CDR1 as MGHDK and CDR2 as SYGVNS. V was cut by 4 bases and J by 5 bases, with 14 bases left in between. The CDR3 totals 14 residues. The CDR3 region is CASSARRELETQYF. CDR3 in DNA: TGTGCCAGCAGTGCGAGACGGGAGCTCGAGACCCAGTACTTC.

The chain has TRBV18 and TRBJ2-7; the D gene is possibly TRBD2 (5 bases). The germline V and J ends were trimmed by 3 bases and 2 bases, with 8 bases remaining between them. Germline V lookup: CDR1 KGHSH, CDR2 LQKENI. This CDR3 is built from 13 residues. The CDR3 nucleotides read TGTGCCAGCTCACCGACTACCGCCTACGAGCAGTACTTC. This codes for CASSPTTAYEQYF.

This clone was detected a few times. The CDR3 DNA reads as TGTGCCAGCAGCCAAATTGAAGCTTTCTTT. It yields the protein CASSQIEAFF. This rearrangement joins TRBV7-9 to TRBJ1-1; D is unresolved. This CDR3 spans 10 amino acids. The germline V gene has CDR1 SEHNR and CDR2 FQNEAQ (reference sequence). The ends were cut back, 5 bases at V and 7 bases at J, with 5 bases in the middle.

The chain combines TRBV20-1 with TRBJ1-2; D unresolved. From germline, CDR1 is DFQATT and CDR2 SNEGSKA (reference sequence). V lost 3 bases, J lost 8 bases, and 10 bases lay in between. This CDR3 is built from 11 residues. CDR3 in DNA: TGCAGTGCTAGCTCAGTTTGGGGCTACACCTTC. It is translated as CSASSVWGYTF.

This sequence joins TRBV19 and TRBJ2-7; TRBD1 matches at 9 bases. Germline V gene sequence: CDR1 LNHDA, CDR2 SQIVND (reference sequence). The CDR3 totals 16 residues. The V and J ends lost 3 bases and 5 bases, in that order; junction bases with no gene match: 11. CDR3 nucleotides: TGTGCCAGTAGTATCGGAGCGGGACAGGGTTCTCACGAGCAGTACTTC. It codes for CASSIGAGQGSHEQYF.

The gene calls are TRBV28 and TRBJ2-5, with 10 bases matching TRBD1. The CDR3 extends over 15 amino acids. Germline CDR1 reads MDHEN; CDR2 reads SYDVKM. The trim removed 4 bases at V and 3 bases at J, leaving 5 bases unmatched. The CDR3 DNA sequence: TGTGCCAGCAGTTCCCGAGGGACAGGGGAAGAGACCCAGTACTTC. As protein: CASSSRGTGEETQYF. The whole variable domain, remainder taken from reference TRBV28 and TRBJ2-5, is DVKVTQSSRYLVKRTGEKVFLECVQDMDHENMFWYRQDPGLGLRLIYFSYDVKMKEKGDIPEGYSVSREKKERFSLILESASTNQTSMYLCASSSRGTGEETQYFGPGTRLLVL.

The chain has TRBV7-9 and TRBJ1-4; 7 bases map to TRBD1. The germline V gene has CDR1 SEHNR and CDR2 FQNEAQ (reference sequence). Unmatched junction bases numbered 14, after V lost 5 bases and J lost 5 bases. This CDR3 is 17 amino acids long. CDR3 bases: TGTGCCAGCAGCCCCGGGGGTACCGGGACAGAGAATGAAAAACTGTTTTTT. The encoded protein is CASSPGGTGTENEKLFF.

This clone has a handful of counts. The CDR3 sequence: CASSFSSSYEQYF. For the CDR3, the DNA is TGTGCCAGCAGCTTTTCTAGCTCCTACGAGCAGTACTTC. This sequence joins TRBV7-2 and TRBJ2-7, with D unresolved. The CDR3 runs to 13 residues. V lost 3 bases and J lost 0, with 6 bases in between. Germline-derived CDR1 and CDR2 are SGHTA and FQGNSA.

This clone was detected only once. The chain has TRBV7-6 and TRBJ2-1; 8 nucleotides agree with TRBD2. This CDR3 has 15 amino acids. J gave up 9 bases and V 6 bases, and 13 bases lay outside the gene matches. Looked up from germline, CDR1 is SGHVS and CDR2 is FNYEAQ. The CDR3 sequence is CASSFTGGPMGEQFF. Here the CDR3 DNA reads TGTGCCAGCAGTTTTACGGGAGGGCCCATGGGTGAGCAGTTCTTC.

This clone has just one count. The V call is TRBV6-6, the J call TRBJ1-1; D ambiguous. Deletions cut 2 bases from V and 5 bases from J, with 6 bases between. This CDR3 is built from 12 residues. Looked up from germline, CDR1 is MNHNY and CDR2 is SVGAGI (reference sequence). The CDR3 is CASSYPETEAFF. The CDR3 DNA is TGTGCCAGCAGTTACCCGGAGACTGAAGCTTTCTTT.

The chain joins TRBV9 to TRBJ2-1; D perhaps matches TRBD2 (6 bases). The V gene lost 3 bases and the J gene lost 4 bases, with 8 bases spanning the gap. CDR1 and CDR2 from the germline V gene are SGDLS and YYNGEE. The CDR3 consists of 13 residues. CDR3 region: CASSAGTYNEQFF. CDR3 nucleotide sequence: TGTGCCAGCAGCGCCGGGACTTACAATGAGCAGTTCTTC.

The rearrangement links TRBV27 to TRBJ2-3; 7 nucleotides align to TRBD2. The junction had 16 bases not matched to a gene; V was cut back by 2 bases and J by 5 bases. Germline V gives CDR1 MNHEY, CDR2 SMNVEV (reference sequence). CDR3 length: 18 amino acids. CDR3 DNA sequence: TGTGCCAGCAGTTTAGGGCGGGGAGGGCTCGCGGCGGGAGATACGCAGTATTTT. Its protein product is CASSLGRGGLAAGDTQYF.

V is TRBV28 and J is TRBJ1-2; D is possibly TRBD1 (5 bases). This CDR3 spans 15 amino acids. V was trimmed by 6 bases and J by 0 bases, leaving 14 bases between them. Germline CDR1 is MDHEN and CDR2 is SYDVKM. CDR3 coding DNA: TGTGCCAGCAGAGGTTCCAGACAGCCTAACTATGGCTACACCTTC. Translating gives CASRGSRQPNYGYTF.

V is TRBV5-4 and J is TRBJ2-1; unclear D gene. This CDR3 contains 13 residues. V dropped 4 bases and J dropped 4 bases, with 9 bases sitting between them. Germline V gives CDR1 SGHNT, CDR2 YYREEE (reference sequence). The CDR3: CASSHPDYNEQFF. Written as DNA, the CDR3 is TGTGCCAGCAGCCACCCAGATTACAATGAGCAGTTCTTC.

The J gene is TRBJ1-1, the V gene TRBV4-3; D might be TRBD1 (6 bases). This CDR3 is 14 amino acids long. Germline assignment: CDR1 LGHNA and CDR2 YSLEER. Trimming took 1 base from V and 6 from J, leaving 12 bases between them. The CDR3 DNA reads TGCGCCAGCAGCCAAGTGCGGGGGGCGGCTGAAGCTTTCTTT. This codes for CASSQVRGAAEAFF.

The CDR3 DNA reads as TGTGCCAGTAGTATAGATCTTGAGACGGGAGGACCAAGCGGGGATACGCAGTATTTT. It translates to CASSIDLETGGPSGDTQYF. This chain uses TRBV19 with TRBJ2-3; TRBD2 aligns across 7 bases. The CDR3 loop spans 19 amino acids. V gave up 0 bases and J gave up 6 bases; unmatched junction bases: 18. The germline V gene has CDR1 LNHDA and CDR2 SQIVND (reference sequence).

V gene TRBV4-3 combines with J gene TRBJ2-7; the match to TRBD1 covers 8 bases. The CDR3 runs to 15 residues. The germline V gene has CDR1 LGHNA and CDR2 YSLEER. V was pared by 4 bases and J by 0 bases, with 5 bases of the junction left unmatched. The CDR3 region is CASSLYGTGSYEQYF. CDR3 in DNA: TGCGCCAGCAGCCTTTACGGGACAGGCTCCTACGAGCAGTACTTC.

V and J are TRBV6-6 and TRBJ1-2; D might be TRBD1 (5 bases). The CDR3 covers 14 residues. Trimming removed 2 bases at V and 3 bases at J, with 10 bases between. Germline loops: CDR1 MNHNY, CDR2 SVGAGI (reference sequence). CDR3 DNA: TGTGCCAGCAGTTACGGGGGGTTAGACTATGGCTACACCTTC. Encoded protein: CASSYGGLDYGYTF.

The chain combines TRBV7-9 with TRBJ1-1; tentatively, D is TRBD1 (5 bases). The CDR3 runs to 14 residues. Trimming shortened V by 5 bases and J by 5 bases, and 15 bases separated the two germline ends. The germline gives CDR1 SEHNR, CDR2 FQNEAQ (reference sequence). The CDR3 nucleotides read TGTGCCAGCAGCCCAAATCTGGGGGGGACTGAAGCTTTCTTT. Its protein is CASSPNLGGTEAFF.

The chain uses TRBV9 and TRBJ2-2; TRBD1 matches 11 bases. Germline CDR1 reads SGDLS; CDR2 reads YYNGEE. The CDR3 length is 17 residues. The ends lost 5 bases at V and 5 bases at J; junction bases unmatched: 11. CDR3 in amino acids: CASRAGQGALITGELFF. CDR3 in DNA: TGTGCCAGCAGGGCCGGACAGGGGGCTCTTATAACCGGGGAGCTGTTTTTT.

The J gene is TRBJ1-4, the V gene TRBV19; a weak D match, TRBD1 (5 bases). Germline CDR1 reads LNHDA; CDR2 reads SQIVND (reference sequence). The CDR3 is 14 amino acids. V shed 6 bases and J shed 5 bases, with 13 bases lying between them. The DNA of the CDR3 is TGTGCCAGTAGAACTGGGGGGAACAATGAAAAACTGTTTTTT. Its translation is CASRTGGNNEKLFF. Complete variable domain (other parts from reference TRBV19 and TRBJ1-4): DGGITQSPKYLFRKEGQNVTLSCEQNLNHDAMYWYRQDPGQGLRLIYYSQIVNDFQKGDIAEGYSVSREKKESFPLTVTSAQKNPTAFYLCASRTGGNNEKLFFGSGTQLSVL.

The rearrangement uses TRBV11-3 and TRBJ2-2, with D perhaps matching TRBD2 (6 bases). Looked up from germline, CDR1 is SGHNT and CDR2 is YENEEA. CDR3 length: 15 amino acids. The ends were cut back, 1 base at V and 5 bases at J, with 11 bases in the middle. The CDR3 region has the DNA TGTGCCAGCAGCTTAGGGCCAGGGAGGACCGGGGAGCTGTTTTTT. This codes for CASSLGPGRTGELFF.